The 14 T cell receptor beta chains given below trace back to one sample, sequenced in a study of CD8 T cells in ankylosing spondylitis. TCRdb reprocessed the 5' RACE reads with MiXCR, giving one entry per CDR3 protein. The data show about 390,000 distinct CDR3 sequences, under 25% seen once. Antigens for these TCRs are unknown. Study-wide results and caveats: In ankylosing spondylitis blood, a motif of roughly eight highly homologous TCR beta variants appeared characteristic.

Specimen: blood, either unsorted or a sorted T cell fraction (not recorded which). These receptors originate from a male donor with ankylosing spondylitis.

The J gene is TRBJ2-7, the V gene TRBV6-1; D possibly corresponds to TRBD1 (7 bases). Germline loops: CDR1 MNHNS, CDR2 SASEGT. The CDR3 covers 14 residues. V was pared by 7 bases and J by 1 base, with 14 bases between. Written as DNA, the CDR3 is TGTGCCAGCACCGAGCAGGGGGGTTCCTACGAGCAGTACTTC. This sequence encodes CASTEQGGSYEQYF.

This chain links TRBV7-3 with TRBJ2-2; D gene ambiguous. Trimming took off 5 bases at V and 5 bases at J, with 9 bases between the two ends. Per the germline V gene, CDR1 is SGHTA and CDR2 is FQGTGA. The CDR3 totals 13 residues. The CDR3 coding sequence is TGTGCCAGCAGCCTGAGCGCTACCGGGGAGCTGTTTTTT. This gives the protein CASSLSATGELFF.

This clonotype appeared a few times. The chain links TRBV7-2 to TRBJ2-2, with 10 bases aligning to TRBD2. The CDR3 is 17 residues long. V trimming: 3 bases; J trimming: 6 bases; junction bases outside the gene matches: 10. Per germline, CDR1 SGHTA and CDR2 FQGNSA. The CDR3 sequence is CASSFSFSGRRSGELFF. The CDR3, as DNA: TGTGCCAGCAGCTTTTCTTTTAGCGGGAGGAGGTCCGGGGAGCTGTTTTTT.

This clonotype was seen only a few times. The V and J genes are TRBV29-1 and TRBJ2-1; 9 nucleotides match TRBD1. The CDR3 has 13 amino acids. Germline CDR1 and CDR2: SQVTM and ANQGSEA. The J segment lost 9 bases and the V segment lost 7 bases, leaving 10 bases of the junction unmatched. CDR3: CSAPGQGFLEQFF. As DNA, the CDR3 is TGCAGCGCGCCGGGACAGGGCTTTCTTGAGCAGTTCTTC.

This sequence joins TRBV20-1 and TRBJ2-1; TRBD2 aligns across 11 bases. The V segment lost 5 bases and the J segment 7 bases; nucleotides outside the gene matches: 10. The length of the CDR3 is 15 residues. Germline loops: CDR1 DFQATT, CDR2 SNEGSKA (reference sequence). This CDR3 is CSAGPGTSGLNEQFF. CDR3 bases: TGCAGTGCTGGCCCCGGGACTAGCGGATTGAATGAGCAGTTCTTC.

This clonotype was observed a few times. This sequence joins TRBV3-1 and TRBJ2-7, with D unresolved. V was shortened by 5 bases and J by 6 bases, with 17 bases between the two germline ends. Germline V gives CDR1 LGHDT, CDR2 YNNKEL (reference sequence). The CDR3 has 14 amino acids. As DNA, the CDR3 is TGTGCCAGCAGCTCGAAAGGATACACTCCCGAGCAGTACTTC. This codes for CASSSKGYTPEQYF.

This clonotype was picked up a small number of times. The chain combines TRBV10-3 with TRBJ1-1; TRBD1 matches 9 bases. CDR1 ENHRY and CDR2 SYGVKD come from the germline V gene. J lost 4 bases, V lost 5 bases, and 8 bases had no gene match. The CDR3 spans 15 residues. In nucleotides, the CDR3 is TGTGCCATCAGTACAGGGGGCGCGGAGGGCACTGAAGCTTTCTTT. Its translation: CAISTGGAEGTEAFF.

This clonotype was seen only a few times. The chain couples TRBV10-2 to TRBJ2-6; 9 nucleotides agree with TRBD1. J lost 2 bases, V lost 2 bases, and 1 base had no gene match. The CDR3 runs 16 residues. Germline CDR1 and CDR2: WSHSY and SAAADI. CDR3 DNA sequence: TGCGCCAGCAGTGAGGGGACAGGGACTGGGGCCAACGTCCTGACTTTC. Its protein is CASSEGTGTGANVLTF.

In this sample, this clonotype turned up many times. CDR3 region: CASSYLREASTDTQYF. The CDR3 DNA reads as TGCGCCAGCAGCTATTTGCGGGAGGCTAGCACAGATACGCAGTATTTT. J is TRBJ2-3 and V is TRBV5-1; TRBD2 aligns across 8 bases. Looked up from germline, CDR1 is SGHRS and CDR2 is YFSETQ. With 3 bases clipped from V and 0 bases from J, the junction kept 6 bases outside the gene matches. The CDR3 has 16 residues.

This clonotype was seen ten or more times. The CDR3 nucleotides read TGTGCCAGCAGCCGTATCACAGATACGCAGTATTTT. It specifies CASSRITDTQYF. V gene TRBV12-3 or TRBV12-4 combines with J gene TRBJ2-3; no clear D. The CDR3 consists of 12 residues. Trimming stripped 6 bases from V and 2 bases from J, with 6 bases between.

A word on this clonotype: A junction end diverges from the germline sequence, so it may reflect a read error. The chain has TRBV6-5 and TRBJ2-5; maybe TRBD2 (6 bases). The CDR3 runs 12 residues. CDR1 is MNHEY, CDR2 SVGAGI, per germline. CDR3 protein: CASSYGGAPPFF. The CDR3 coding sequence is TGTGCCAGCAGTTACGGAGGGGCCCCGCCCTTCTTC.

Only a few counts were recorded for this clonotype. This chain links TRBV12-5 with TRBJ1-1, with D uncertain. V was trimmed by 3 bases and J by 4 bases, leaving 12 bases between them. The CDR3 contains 14 residues. The germline V gene encodes CDR1 LGHNT and CDR2 FRNRAP. Here the CDR3 DNA reads TGTGCTAGTGGTTTCCTCTCCGCGACCACTGAAGCTTTCTTT. This gives the protein CASGFLSATTEAFF. Combining the CDR3 with reference TRBV12-5 and TRBJ1-1 gives the whole variable domain DARVTQTPRHKVTEMGQEVTMRCQPILGHNTVFWYRQTMMQGLELLAYFRNRAPLDDSGMPKDRFSAEMPDATLATLKIQPSEPRDSAVYFCASGFLSATTEAFFGQGTRLTVV.

This clonotype was seen a handful of times. This sequence joins TRBV19 and TRBJ1-1; a possible D gene is TRBD1 (5 bases). Germline V gives CDR1 LNHDA, CDR2 SQIVND (reference sequence). The CDR3 runs to 15 residues. The V end was cut by 6 bases, the J end by 2 bases, with 16 bases between. Written as DNA, the CDR3 is TGTGCCAGTAGCAGCAACCAGGGAGGTAACACTGAAGCTTTCTTT. This sequence encodes CASSSNQGGNTEAFF.

There are many counts of this clonotype. V gene TRBV6-6 combines with J gene TRBJ2-1; no firm D call. Deletions cut 6 bases from V and 4 bases from J, with 4 bases between. The CDR3 is made up of 11 amino acids. Germline loops: CDR1 MNHNY, CDR2 SVGAGI (reference sequence). Here the CDR3 DNA reads TGTGCCAGCAGGGAATACAATGAGCAGTTCTTC. It yields the protein CASREYNEQFF.